The next 27 T cell receptor beta chains were all read from a single sample in a study of T cells after yellow fever vaccination. TCRdb passed the 5' RACE reads through MiXCR, listing each CDR3 protein once. The sample lists 600,000 to 750,000 distinct CDR3 sequences; roughly 12% were seen once. This material consisted of PBMCs, taken on the day of the yellow fever booster vaccination. The receptors stem from a man aged 25-45 years who received the YFV17D yellow fever vaccine.

The chain is built from TRBV20-1 and TRBJ2-1; D unresolved. The CDR3 has 16 residues. Germline-derived CDR1 and CDR2 are DFQATT and SNEGSKA (reference sequence). V was shortened by 1 base and J by 0 bases, with 13 bases between the two germline ends. The chain's CDR3 is CSARVRTSSSYNEQFF. DNA of the CDR3: TGCAGTGCTAGAGTTAGGACGTCGAGCTCCTACAATGAGCAGTTCTTC.

This clonotype turned up a few times. The junction departs from germline at one end; a sequencing error may be responsible. This chain links TRBV7-7 with TRBJ2-2, with D possibly being TRBD2 (5 bases). The CDR3 length is 16 residues. Germline loops: CDR1 SSHAT, CDR2 FNYEAQ (reference sequence). Here the CDR3 DNA reads TGTGCTAGCAGCTTACTGGAGGTCGCGAACACCGGGGAGCTGTTTTTT. It codes for CASSLLEVANTGELFF.

This clonotype was seen more than once but under ten times. The V call is TRBV24-1, the J call TRBJ2-1; D perhaps matches TRBD2 (5 bases). Trimming shortened V by 5 bases and J by 6 bases, and 7 bases separated the two germline ends. The germline gives CDR1 KGHDR, CDR2 SFDVKD. This CDR3 is 12 amino acids long. The CDR3 DNA is TGTGCCACCAGTGCGGCGGGCAATGAGCAGTTCTTC. This codes for CATSAAGNEQFF.

This chain links TRBV11-2 with TRBJ2-7; 8 bases are a match to TRBD1. The CDR3 has 14 amino acids. V lost 1 base and J lost 6; bases outside the gene matches: 5. Looked up from germline, CDR1 is SGHAT and CDR2 is FQNNGV. CDR3 sequence (DNA): TGTGCCAGCAGCTTAGTCAGGGGGCAGTCCGAGCAGTACTTC. This translates into CASSLVRGQSEQYF.

This clonotype has just a few counts. The chain uses TRBV7-2 and TRBJ2-3; D may be TRBD2 (6 bases). This CDR3 is 16 amino acids long. The V end lost 1 base, the J end lost 0 bases, and 11 bases lay between the germline ends. Per germline, CDR1 SGHTA and CDR2 FQGNSA. CDR3 loop: CASSLGLASSTDTQYF. CDR3 DNA: TGTGCCAGCAGCTTAGGGCTAGCGTCTAGCACAGATACGCAGTATTTT.

This clonotype has more than one count but fewer than ten. The V gene is TRBV5-1, the J gene TRBJ2-2; D uncertain. There are 14 residues in the CDR3. V lost 4 bases and J 5 bases, leaving 12 bases between the germline ends. Germline values: CDR1 SGHRS, CDR2 YFSETQ. For the CDR3, the DNA is TGCGCCAGCAGCGAGAACACTCGGACCGGGGAGCTGTTTTTT. Protein: CASSENTRTGELFF.

This clonotype was found many times. J is TRBJ1-2 and V is TRBV7-9, with D possibly being TRBD1 (6 bases). The germline V and J ends were trimmed by 1 base and 3 bases, with 15 bases remaining between them. Germline V lookup: CDR1 SEHNR, CDR2 FQNEAQ (reference sequence). The CDR3 length is 16 residues. The CDR3 spells CASSLVGRKGDYGYTF. The CDR3 DNA is TGTGCCAGCAGCTTAGTAGGCAGGAAGGGGGACTATGGCTACACCTTC.

This clonotype occurred a few times. This chain connects TRBV29-1 to TRBJ2-3, with a tentative D call TRBD1 (5 bases). This CDR3 has 14 residues. The germline V gene encodes CDR1 SQVTM and CDR2 ANQGSEA. V was clipped by 6 bases and J by 6 bases, with 19 bases between them. CDR3 sequence: CSVPDIGPTDTQYF. The CDR3 bases are TGCAGCGTGCCGGACATAGGGCCTACGGATACGCAGTATTTT.

This clonotype was counted ten times or more. One junction end does not reproduce the germline sequence, and a read error may be involved. This rearrangement joins TRBV5-1 to TRBJ2-3, with 11 bases identical to TRBD2. Germline V CDR1 and CDR2: SGHRS, YFSETQ. The CDR3 length is 15 residues. CDR3 protein: CASSLAGGSTDTQYF. The CDR3 bases are TGTGCCAGCAGCTTAGCGGGAGGGAGCACAGATACGCAGTATTTT.

V usage is TRBV11-2 and J usage is TRBJ1-2, with a weak D call TRBD1 (5 bases). Per the germline V gene, CDR1 is SGHAT and CDR2 is FQNNGV. This CDR3 has 14 amino acids. The V gene lost 2 bases and the J gene lost 6 bases, with 13 bases spanning the gap. CDR3 DNA: TGTGCCAGCAGCTTAACGGGGCGGGGAAATGGCTACACCTTC. Protein: CASSLTGRGNGYTF.

This clonotype was counted at least ten times. This chain links TRBV29-1 with TRBJ2-7; D remains unclear. Trimming removed 7 bases at V and 6 bases at J, with 16 bases between. CDR1 is SQVTM and CDR2 is ANQGSEA in the germline V gene. CDR3 length equals 12 residues. In DNA form, the CDR3 reads TGCAGCGGGACGAAATTCAACGGCGAGCAGTACTTC. Residues: CSGTKFNGEQYF.

This clonotype has at least ten counts. The chain employs TRBV10-3 and TRBJ2-5; weak D call: TRBD2 (6 bases). Germline CDR1 ENHRY, CDR2 SYGVKD. This CDR3 has 13 residues. Trimming removed 7 bases from V and 1 base from J, with 10 bases in between. The CDR3 protein is CAIMEGSQETQYF. The CDR3 DNA follows: TGTGCCATCATGGAGGGCAGCCAAGAGACCCAGTACTTC.

The genes are TRBV11-2 and TRBJ2-7; D unclear. Germline V CDR1 and CDR2: SGHAT, FQNNGV. This CDR3 is 11 amino acids long. V lost 5 bases, J lost 6 bases, and 8 bases lay in between. The CDR3 sequence is CASSTTSEQYF. The CDR3 DNA reads TGTGCCAGCAGCACTACGAGCGAGCAGTACTTC. The full variable domain, with the rest looked up from reference TRBV11-2 and TRBJ2-7, is EAGVAQSPRYKIIEKRQSVAFWCNPISGHATLYWYQQILGQGPKLLIQFQNNGVVDDSQLPKDRFSAERLKGVDSTLKIQPAKLEDSAVYLCASSTTSEQYFGPGTRLTVT.

The chain carries TRBV11-2 and TRBJ2-7; TRBD1 is a possible D gene (7 bases). The CDR3 runs to 15 residues. Germline CDR1 is SGHAT and CDR2 is FQNNGV. Trimming cost V 5 bases and J 7 bases, with 21 bases left between them. CDR3 sequence (DNA): TGTGCCAGCAGCAACGGGGACAGACTACGGGAGGAGCAGTACTTC. It is translated as CASSNGDRLREEQYF.

This sequence joins TRBV28 and TRBJ2-7; perhaps TRBD2 as D (5 bases). CDR3 length equals 11 residues. Germline V gene lookup returns CDR1 MDHEN and CDR2 SYDVKM. V was clipped by 10 bases and J by 5 bases, with 12 bases between them. CDR3 sequence (DNA): TGTGCCACCTGGACTGGGCACGAGCAGTACTTC. This codes for CATWTGHEQYF.

The rearrangement joins TRBV20-1 to TRBJ1-4, with 7 bases fitting TRBD1. The V gene end was trimmed by 3 bases and the J gene end by 6 bases; junction bases not matched to a gene: 4. The CDR3 totals 13 residues. The germline CDR1 and CDR2 sequences are DFQATT and SNEGSKA (reference sequence). CDR3 amino acids: CSASPQGDEKLFF. The CDR3 DNA sequence: TGCAGTGCTAGTCCCCAGGGGGATGAAAAACTGTTTTTT.

This clonotype has ten or more counts. The CDR3 is CATSREGRGGELFF. In nucleotides, the CDR3 is TGTGCCACCAGCAGAGAGGGGCGTGGGGGGGAGCTGTTTTTT. The rearrangement uses TRBV15 and TRBJ2-2; TRBD1 might be the D (5 bases). V shed 0 bases and J shed 8 bases, with 10 bases lying between them. Germline CDR1 and CDR2: LNHNV and YYDKDF (reference sequence). The CDR3 is 14 residues long.

This clonotype was seen ten or more times. The gene calls are TRBV6-2 or TRBV6-3 and TRBJ2-3, with D hard to call. Germline lookup yields CDR1 MNHEY and CDR2 SVGEGT. V was trimmed by 0 bases and J by 1 base, leaving 8 bases between them. The CDR3 sequence is 15 residues long. CDR3 DNA sequence: TGTGCCAGCAGTTACTCGGCTTATGGCACAGATACGCAGTATTTT. Translating gives CASSYSAYGTDTQYF.

The table lists this clonotype with many counts. J is TRBJ2-5 and V is TRBV12-3 or TRBV12-4; the D is unclear. The CDR3 spans 13 residues. The ends were cut back, 3 bases at V and 7 bases at J, with 12 bases in the middle. The CDR3 loop reads CASSLAGETTQYF. In nucleotides, the CDR3 is TGTGCCAGCAGTTTGGCCGGAGAAACGACCCAGTACTTC.

V usage is TRBV15 and J usage is TRBJ2-5; D might be TRBD2 (5 bases). Trimming took off 3 bases at V and 2 bases at J, with 7 bases between the two ends. The CDR3 has 13 amino acids. Germline loops: CDR1 LNHNV, CDR2 YYDKDF (reference sequence). CDR3 DNA: TGTGCCACCAGCAGGCCGGGACAAGAGACCCAGTACTTC. Translation: CATSRPGQETQYF.

V is TRBV20-1 and J is TRBJ2-5; D gene unclear. The CDR3 extends over 13 amino acids. The V end was cut by 0 bases, the J end by 5 bases, with 10 bases between. Germline CDR1 is DFQATT and CDR2 is SNEGSKA (reference sequence). CDR3 DNA: TGCAGTGCTAGAGATCTGGTGATGGAGACCCAGTACTTC. Protein product: CSARDLVMETQYF.

The CDR3 bases are TGTGCCAGCAGCCCCGACACGCAGTATTTT. The encoded protein is CASSPDTQYF. The rearrangement uses TRBV21-1 and TRBJ2-3. TRBV21-1 is tagged as a pseudogene. This CDR3 region has 10 residues.

This clonotype appeared a few times. A clone one base away is much larger, so this may be a read error. This chain connects TRBV14 to TRBJ2-3; D gene unclear. CDR1 is SGHDN, CDR2 FVKESK, per germline. V was trimmed by 3 bases and J by 3 bases, leaving 4 bases between them. The length of the CDR3 is 12 residues. CDR3 sequence reads: CASSQMTDTQYF. The CDR3 DNA is TGTGCCAGCAGCCAGATGACAGATACGCAGTATTTT.

This clonotype was seen a few times. The chain links TRBV7-9 to TRBJ2-7; TRBD2 matches at 9 bases. In germline, CDR1 is SEHNR, CDR2 FQNEAQ (reference sequence). Trimming took 3 bases from V and 7 from J; bases not matched to a gene: 10. This CDR3 has 15 amino acids. CDR3 loop: CASSFGTSRTKEQYF. CDR3 sequence (DNA): TGTGCCAGCAGCTTCGGGACTAGCCGAACTAAAGAGCAGTACTTC.

For the CDR3, the DNA is TGCAGTGCTAGCTTACCGGGACAGGGAGACGAGCAGTACTTC. It specifies CSASLPGQGDEQYF. The chain employs TRBV20-1 and TRBJ2-7; 9 bases fit TRBD1. The trim removed 3 bases at V and 5 bases at J, leaving 8 bases unmatched. The V gene's germline CDR1 is DFQATT and CDR2 SNEGSKA (reference sequence). This CDR3 has 14 residues.

This clonotype came up a few times. The V call is TRBV7-6, the J call TRBJ2-5, with 10 bases aligning to TRBD2. Germline values: CDR1 SGHVS, CDR2 FNYEAQ. After removal of 1 base from V and 6 bases from J, the junction contained 5 bases not matched to a gene. CDR3 length: 15 amino acids. Here the CDR3 DNA reads TGTGCCAGCAGCTTAGTCTCTAGCGGGAGACAGACCCAGTACTTC. Protein product: CASSLVSSGRQTQYF.

This clonotype was counted only a few times. The rearrangement uses TRBV4-2 and TRBJ2-7; 10 bases are a match to TRBD2. V gave up 3 bases and J gave up 1 base; unmatched junction bases: 6. Germline V lookup: CDR1 LGHNA, CDR2 YNFKEQ. The CDR3 has 16 residues. For the CDR3, the DNA is TGTGCCAGCAGCCATGAAGCTAGCGGGAGTTCCTACGAGCAGTACTTC. Encoded protein: CASSHEASGSSYEQYF.